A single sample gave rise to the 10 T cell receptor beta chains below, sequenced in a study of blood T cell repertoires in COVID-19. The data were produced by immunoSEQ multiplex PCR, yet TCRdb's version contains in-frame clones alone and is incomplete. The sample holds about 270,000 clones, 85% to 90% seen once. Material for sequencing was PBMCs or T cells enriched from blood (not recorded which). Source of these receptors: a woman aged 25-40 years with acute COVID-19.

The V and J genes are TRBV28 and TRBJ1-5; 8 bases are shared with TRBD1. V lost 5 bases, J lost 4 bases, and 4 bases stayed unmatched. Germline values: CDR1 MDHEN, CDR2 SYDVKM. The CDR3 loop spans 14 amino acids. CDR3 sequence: CASSPGQGNQPQHF. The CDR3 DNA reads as TGTGCCAGCAGTCCTGGACAGGGTAATCAGCCCCAGCATTTT.

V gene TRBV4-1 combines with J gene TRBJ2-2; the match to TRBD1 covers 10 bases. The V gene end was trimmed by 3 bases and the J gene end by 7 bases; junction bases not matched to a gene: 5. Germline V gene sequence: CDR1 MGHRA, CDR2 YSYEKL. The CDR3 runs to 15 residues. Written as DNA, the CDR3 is TGCGCCAGCAGCCATGGGGACAGGGGAAACGGGGAGCTGTTTTTT. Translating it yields CASSHGDRGNGELFF.

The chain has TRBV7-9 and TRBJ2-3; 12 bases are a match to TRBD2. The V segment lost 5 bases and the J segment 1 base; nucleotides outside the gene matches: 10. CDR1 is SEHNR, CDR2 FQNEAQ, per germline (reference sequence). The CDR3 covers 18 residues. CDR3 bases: TGTGCCAGCAGCATGCAGACTAGCGGGAGATTCGGCACAGATACGCAGTATTTT. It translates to CASSMQTSGRFGTDTQYF.

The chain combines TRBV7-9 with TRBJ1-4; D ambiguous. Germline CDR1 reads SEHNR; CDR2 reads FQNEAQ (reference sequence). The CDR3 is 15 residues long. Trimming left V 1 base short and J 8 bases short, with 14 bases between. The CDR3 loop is CASSLDGKRSEKLFF. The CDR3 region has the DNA TGTGCCAGCAGCTTAGACGGCAAGCGGAGCGAAAAACTGTTTTTT. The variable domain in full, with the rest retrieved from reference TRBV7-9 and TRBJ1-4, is DTGVSQNPRHKITKRGQNVTFRCDPISEHNRLYWYRQTLGQGPEFLTYFQNEAQLEKSRLLSDRFSAERPKGSFSTLEIQRTEQGDSAMYLCASSLDGKRSEKLFFGSGTQLSVL.

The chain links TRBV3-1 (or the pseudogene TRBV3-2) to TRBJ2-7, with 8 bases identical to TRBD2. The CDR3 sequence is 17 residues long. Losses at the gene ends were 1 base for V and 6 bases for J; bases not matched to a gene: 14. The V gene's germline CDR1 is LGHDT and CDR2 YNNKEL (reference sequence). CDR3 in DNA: TGTGCCAGCAGCCAAGTCTCCGGGACTAGAAGCCGGGCCGAGCAGTACTTC. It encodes CASSQVSGTRSRAEQYF.

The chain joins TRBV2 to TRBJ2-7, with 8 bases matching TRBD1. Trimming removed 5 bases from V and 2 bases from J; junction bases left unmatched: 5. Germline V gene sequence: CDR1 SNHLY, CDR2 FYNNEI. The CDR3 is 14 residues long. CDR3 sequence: CASSLDRAAYEQYF. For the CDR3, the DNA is TGTGCCAGCAGTTTGGACAGGGCGGCCTACGAGCAGTACTTC.

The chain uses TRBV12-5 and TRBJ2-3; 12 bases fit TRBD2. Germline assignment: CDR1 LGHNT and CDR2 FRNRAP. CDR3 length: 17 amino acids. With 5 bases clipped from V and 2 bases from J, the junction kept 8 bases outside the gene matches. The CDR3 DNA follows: TGTGCTAGTGGTCCCGGGACTAGCGGGTTCGACACAGATACGCAGTATTTT. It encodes CASGPGTSGFDTDTQYF.

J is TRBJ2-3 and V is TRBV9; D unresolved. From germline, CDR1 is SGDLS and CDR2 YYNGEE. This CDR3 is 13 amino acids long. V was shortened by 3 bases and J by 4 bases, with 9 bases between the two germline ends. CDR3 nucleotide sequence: TGTGCCAGCAGCGAGCCCCCTTCAGATACGCAGTATTTT. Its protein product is CASSEPPSDTQYF.

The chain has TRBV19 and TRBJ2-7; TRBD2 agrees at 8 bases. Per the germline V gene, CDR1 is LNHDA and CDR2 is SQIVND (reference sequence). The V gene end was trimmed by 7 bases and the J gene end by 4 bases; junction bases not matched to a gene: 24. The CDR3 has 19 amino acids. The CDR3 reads CASNPPGWAGGPTRYEQYF. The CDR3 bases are TGTGCCAGTAATCCCCCCGGGTGGGCGGGAGGCCCAACTAGGTACGAGCAGTACTTC.

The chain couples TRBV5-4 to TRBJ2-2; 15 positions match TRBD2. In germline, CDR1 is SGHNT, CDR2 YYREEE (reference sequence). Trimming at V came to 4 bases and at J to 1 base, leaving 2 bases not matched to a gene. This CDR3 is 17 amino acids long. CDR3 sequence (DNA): TGTGCCAGCAGCGCGGGACTAGCGGGAGGGAACACCGGGGAGCTGTTTTTT. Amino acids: CASSAGLAGGNTGELFF.